Shown below are 13 T cell receptor beta chains from a single sample sequenced in a study of CD8 T cells in Susac syndrome. Random hexamers were used to reverse transcribe the RNA input (roughly 0.5 to 1 ug). MiXCR, run by TCRdb on the immunoSEQ multiplex PCR reads, gives a single entry per CDR3 protein. The table has 70,000 to 100,000 distinct CDR3 sequences, approximately 92% seen once; the top ten hold roughly 0.32%. The source material was CD8+ T cells from PBMCs. The receptors were gathered from a human donor in good health.

V usage is TRBV5-6 and J usage is TRBJ1-2; TRBD1 is a possible D gene (5 bases). Germline V gene lookup returns CDR1 SGHDT and CDR2 YYEEEE. The CDR3 has 14 residues. The ends were cut back, 4 bases at V and 4 bases at J, with 14 bases in the middle. CDR3 region: CASSPGTGGYGYTF. The CDR3 DNA is TGTGCCAGCAGCCCGGGAACAGGCGGCTATGGCTACACCTTC.

This clonotype was seen just once. This chain links TRBV23-1 with TRBJ2-5; the D is unclear. Being an ORF, TRBV23-1 has a function that is uncertain. Trimming removed 4 bases from V and 5 bases from J, with 23 bases in between. The CDR3 has 17 residues. CDR3 bases: TGCGCCAGCAGTCTCCATTATCGAGGCTGTTTCGGGGAGACCCAGTACTTC. It specifies CASSLHYRGCFGETQYF.

This clonotype was seen only a few times. The chain recombines TRBV7-8 with TRBJ2-2, with 7 positions matching TRBD1. Germline loops: CDR1 SGHVS, CDR2 FQNEAQ. The V and J ends lost 8 bases and 5 bases, in that order; junction bases with no gene match: 2. The CDR3 extends over 12 amino acids. CDR3 in DNA: TGTGCCAGCTCAGGGGGTACCGGGGAGCTGTTTTTT. Its protein product is CASSGGTGELFF.

The chain has TRBV29-1 and TRBJ2-2, with TRBD1 as a possible D gene (6 bases). This CDR3 region has 13 residues. V was clipped by 1 base and J by 4 bases, with 7 bases between them. Germline V gives CDR1 SQVTM, CDR2 ANQGSEA. As DNA, the CDR3 is TGCAGCGTTGAAGTAGGGGGCACCGGGGAGCTGTTTTTT. The encoded protein is CSVEVGGTGELFF.

The chain joins TRBV5-1 to TRBJ2-3; the match to TRBD2 covers 16 bases. After removal of 5 bases from V and 2 bases from J, the junction contained 5 bases not matched to a gene. The CDR3 is made up of 17 amino acids. CDR1 SGHRS and CDR2 YFSETQ come from the germline V gene. In DNA form, the CDR3 reads TGCGCCAGCAGTCCCGGGACTAGCGGGGGGGCCACAGATACGCAGTATTTT. This encodes CASSPGTSGGATDTQYF.

The rearrangement uses TRBV6-2 or TRBV6-3 and TRBJ2-1, with D maybe TRBD2 (5 bases). V lost 7 bases and J 3 bases, leaving 13 bases between the germline ends. CDR1 MNHEY and CDR2 SVGEGT come from the germline V gene. This CDR3 is 14 amino acids long. CDR3: CASTEDADYNEQFF. CDR3 bases: TGTGCCAGCACGGAGGACGCAGACTACAATGAGCAGTTCTTC.

The chain joins TRBV5-1 to TRBJ1-5; unclear D gene. The germline V gene has CDR1 SGHRS and CDR2 YFSETQ. Trimming removed 0 bases from V and 3 bases from J, with 13 bases in between. This CDR3 comprises 16 residues. The CDR3 coding sequence is TGCGCCAGCAGCTTGGATCGGGCAGATCACAATCAGCCCCAGCATTTT. It translates to CASSLDRADHNQPQHF.

V is TRBV3-1 and J is TRBJ2-7; the D is unclear. The CDR3 totals 15 residues. The V and J ends lost 0 bases and 0 bases respectively, with 9 bases between them. Germline CDR1 reads LGHDT; CDR2 reads YNNKEL (reference sequence). This chain's CDR3 is CASSQDLSASYEQYF. The CDR3 nucleotides are TGTGCCAGCAGCCAAGATCTGTCCGCCTCCTACGAGCAGTACTTC.

The genes are TRBV9 and TRBJ1-3; TRBD1 agrees at 9 bases. The length of the CDR3 is 16 residues. Trimming removed 0 bases from V and 7 bases from J; junction bases left unmatched: 8. The V gene's germline CDR1 is SGDLS and CDR2 YYNGEE. CDR3 sequence: CASSVAGDRVRNTIYF. Here the CDR3 DNA reads TGTGCCAGCAGCGTAGCCGGGGACAGGGTGCGGAACACCATATATTTT. Full variable domain (outside the CDR3, taken from reference TRBV9 and TRBJ1-3): DSGVTQTPKHLITATGQRVTLRCSPRSGDLSVYWYQQSLDQGLQFLIQYYNGEERAKGNILERFSAQQFPDLHSELNLSSLELGDSALYFCASSVAGDRVRNTIYFGEGSWLTVV.

V usage is TRBV9 and J usage is TRBJ2-3, with TRBD1 matching over 9 bases. The length of the CDR3 is 15 residues. Germline-derived CDR1 and CDR2 are SGDLS and YYNGEE. J gave up 4 bases and V 3 bases, and 6 bases lay outside the gene matches. CDR3: CASSEGDRAPDTQYF. As DNA, the CDR3 is TGTGCCAGCAGCGAGGGGGACAGGGCTCCAGATACGCAGTATTTT.

V usage is TRBV7-9 and J usage is TRBJ1-5, with 8 positions matching TRBD1. Germline CDR1 and CDR2: SEHNR and FQNEAQ (reference sequence). There are 17 residues in the CDR3. Trimming cost V 1 base and J 2 bases; bases outside gene matches: 7. CDR3 protein: CASSLGTGRNRNQPQHF. The CDR3 nucleotides are TGTGCCAGCAGCTTAGGGACAGGGAGGAATCGCAATCAGCCCCAGCATTTT.

This sequence joins TRBV25-1 and TRBJ1-2, with D perhaps TRBD1 (5 bases). This CDR3 has 13 residues. Trimming left V 1 base short and J 6 bases short, with 9 bases between. Germline CDR1 reads MGHDK; CDR2 reads SYGVNS. CDR3 in amino acids: CASSELGGNGYTF. CDR3 nucleotide sequence: TGTGCCAGCAGTGAATTGGGGGGGAATGGCTACACCTTC.

The V call is TRBV27, the J call TRBJ2-7; D possibly matches TRBD1 or TRBD2 (5 bases each). Germline loops: CDR1 MNHEY, CDR2 SMNVEV (reference sequence). This CDR3 region has 15 residues. Trimming left V 0 bases short and J 0 bases short, with 9 bases between. The CDR3 nucleotides read TGTGCCAGCAGTTTATCCGGGGCTAGCTCCTACGAGCAGTACTTC. It translates to CASSLSGASSYEQYF.